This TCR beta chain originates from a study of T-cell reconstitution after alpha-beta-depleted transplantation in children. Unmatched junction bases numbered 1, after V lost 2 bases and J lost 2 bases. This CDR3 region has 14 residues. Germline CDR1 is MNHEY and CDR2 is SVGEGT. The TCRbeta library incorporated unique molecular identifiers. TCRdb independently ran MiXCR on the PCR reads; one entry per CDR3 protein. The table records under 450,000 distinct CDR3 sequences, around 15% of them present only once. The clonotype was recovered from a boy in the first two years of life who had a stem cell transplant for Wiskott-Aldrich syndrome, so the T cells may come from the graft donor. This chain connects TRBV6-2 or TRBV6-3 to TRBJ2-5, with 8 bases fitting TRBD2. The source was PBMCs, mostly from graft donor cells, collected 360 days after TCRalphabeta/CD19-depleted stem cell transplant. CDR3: CASSYTSGQETQYF. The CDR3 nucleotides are TGTGCCAGCAGTTACACTAGCGGACAAGAGACCCAGTACTTC.